These T cell receptor beta chains were read from a single sample in a study of blood T cell repertoires in COVID-19. The table came from immunoSEQ multiplex PCR; TCRdb's copy has only in-frame clones and leaves some out. The data contain under 150,000 clones, 80% to 90% of them seen just once; the ten biggest clones take up roughly 18%. Sequences were obtained from peripheral blood. The receptor set was obtained from a man aged 50-59 years with active or convalescent COVID-19. CDR3s leave out the opening cysteine and the closing phenylalanine or tryptophan.

V gene,J gene,CDR3 protein
TRBV10-3,TRBJ2-6,AISGTPRSGANVLT
TRBV6-5,TRBJ1-3,ASIFGQGNGNTIY
TRBV10-3,TRBJ2-3,AITASGGMTDTQY
TRBV5-4,TRBJ2-1,ASSDTGQGAHEQF
TRBV7-8,TRBJ2-1,ASSLAGAGASGEQF
TRBV4-1,TRBJ1-4,ASSQDTRGYEKLF
TRBV29-1,TRBJ1-2,SVEQVGGAGYT
TRBV5-1,TRBJ2-2,ASSLASTGVSTGELF
TRBV5-6,TRBJ2-5,ASSQTGGGETQY
TRBV29-1,TRBJ2-1,SGRAGGYGEQF
TRBV28,TRBJ2-7,ASRPSTGELGYEQY
TRBV5-1,TRBJ2-2,ASSLRPTSGGNTGELF
TRBV2,TRBJ1-6,ASTAAGRYGNSPLH
TRBV27,TRBJ2-1,ASSSSGSSYNEQF
TRBV28,TRBJ1-4,ASRQTNEKLF
TRBV19,TRBJ2-7,ASSRDRDHEQY
TRBV5-1,TRBJ2-1,ASSLVGTYNEQF
TRBV5-1,TRBJ1-3,ASSLFFSGDHSGNTIY
TRBV5-4,TRBJ2-7,ASSLVTTVGGEQY
TRBV29-1,TRBJ2-7,SVGRQASSYEQY
TRBV14,TRBJ1-4,ASSVATTNEKLF
TRBV24-1,TRBJ2-7,ATSDLSGTGGLRDYEQY
TRBV3-1/TRBV3-2,TRBJ2-5,ASSQDLGGETQY
TRBV7-2,TRBJ2-3,ASSRFTGGETDTQY
TRBV30,TRBJ1-1,AWSGQGYSRAF
TRBV6-8,TRBJ1-3,AGGPRQGIYSGNTIY
TRBV4-1,TRBJ1-3,ASSQEHRNLGNTIY
TRBV29-1,TRBJ1-1,SVEKDRGLTEAF
TRBV15,TRBJ1-1,ATSRPRSDSPAF
TRBV4-3,TRBJ1-4,ASSQDTGGEKLF
TRBV7-8,TRBJ2-5,ASSLGSGGAETQY
TRBV19,TRBJ2-4,ASSIRRPGGNIQY
TRBV19,TRBJ2-2,ASSPLLALGGELF
TRBV7-2,TRBJ2-3,ASSFGTSGTDTQY
TRBV5-1,TRBJ2-7,ASSLGQGPFEQY
TRBV24-1,TRBJ1-5,ATSDPRQGAAQPQH
TRBV12-5,TRBJ1-5,ASGSGQGGQPQH
TRBV25-1,TRBJ2-1,ASSGKMGQGGWYNEQF
TRBV4-1,TRBJ2-3,ASSQAPGTSGTDTQY
TRBV2,TRBJ2-7,ASSELRGTHEQY
TRBV12-3/TRBV12-4,TRBJ2-3,ASTLEGTQY